This T cell receptor (beta chain) was observed in a study of OX40 agonist ivuxolimab in advanced cancers. Study-level information: The study enrolled dose-escalation patients with hepatocellular carcinoma, melanoma, renal cell or head and neck cancer. Study-wide points: In CD8+ T cells, expanded clones were on average more numerous than in CD4+.

With regard to this clone: Its specificity is unknown.

If patients had autoimmune disease history or systemic immunosuppression, they were excluded. Blood sampling took place at baseline, cycle 4 day 1, and cycle 7 day 1. TCRdb keeps only in-frame clones here, not all; method: immunoSEQ multiplex PCR. The data contain tens of thousands of clones, around 88% of them singletons. This TCR was sampled from an adult with an advanced solid tumor such as melanoma, head and neck, liver or kidney cancer. The source material was CD4+ or CD8+ T cells sorted from blood, sampled in a trial of the OX40 agonist ivuxolimab.

CDR3 coding DNA: TGTGCCAGCAGCTTAGGACAGCAGCTCCAAGAGACCCAGTACTTC. It translates to CASSLGQQLQETQYF. The chain uses TRBV11-2 and TRBJ2-5; possibly TRBD1 for D (5 bases). CDR3 length: 15 amino acids. V gave up 1 base and J gave up 1 base, with 10 bases separating them. In germline, CDR1 is SGHAT, CDR2 FQNNGV. Drawing the rest from reference TRBV11-2 and TRBJ2-5, the complete variable domain is EAGVAQSPRYKIIEKRQSVAFWCNPISGHATLYWYQQILGQGPKLLIQFQNNGVVDDSQLPKDRFSAERLKGVDSTLKIQPAKLEDSAVYLCASSLGQQLQETQYFGPGTRLLVL.